This TCR beta chain was sequenced for a study of blood T cell repertoires in COVID-19. The V end was cut by 1 base, the J end by 6 bases, with 12 bases between. Germline-derived CDR1 and CDR2 are KGHSH and LQKENI. This CDR3 has 14 residues. Assay: immunoSEQ multiplex PCR; the TCRdb copy retains only in-frame clones and omits some. The sample yields about 160,000 clones, around 85% seen once. This receptor was identified in a human donor with acute or convalescent COVID-19. The donor label of this sample is uncertain. The sample consisted of peripheral blood. The chain uses TRBV18 and TRBJ1-2; D is unclear. CDR3 sequence: CASSPREGGDGYTF. CDR3 coding DNA: TGTGCCAGCTCACCACGGGAGGGTGGAGATGGCTACACCTTC.